The clone carrying this T cell receptor (beta chain) appeared once. Antigen unknown. These data originate in a study of vaccination effects on CD4 cells after COVID-19. Findings and caveats of the study: Common cold coronaviruses were cross-recognized by only 1 of 255 vaccine-induced clones in healthy vaccinees.

Sequencing in the ViraFEST assay came after antigen-specific CD4+ T cells had been expanded with viral peptide pools, which were used to stimulate PBMC. It was after approximately 11 days of culture that CD4+ T cells were isolated. According to the study, vaccine recipients showed no prior SARS-CoV-2 infection and negative nucleocapsid antibodies. Each culture well received a few million PBMC. These cells were then cultured in IMDM with approximately 10 IU/ml IL-2 and roughly 10 ug/ml peptides. V was clipped by 0 bases and J by 3 bases, with 6 bases between them. Germline lookup yields CDR1 GTSNPN and CDR2 SVGIG (reference sequence). The CDR3 runs 13 residues. Profiling relied on immunoSEQ multiplex PCR, and the TCRdb table lists in-frame clones only, not all of them. The sample has approximately 44,000 clones, around 77% seen once.

Sequenced here: CD4+ T cells from PBMCs cultured with HCoV-NL63 spike peptides, sampled before COVID-19 vaccination. The rearrangement uses TRBV30 and TRBJ1-5; possible D gene TRBD1, 5 bases. The sequence was collected from a human donor who received a COVID-19 vaccine. The CDR3 region has the DNA TGTGCCTGGAGTGTACAGGACAATCAGCCCCAGCATTTT. Translated, it gives CAWSVQDNQPQHF. Based on the CDR3 plus reference TRBV30 and TRBJ1-5, the full variable domain is SQTIHQWPATLVQPVGSPLSLECTVEGTSNPNLYWYRQAAGRGLQLLFYSVGIGQISSEVPQNLSASRPQDRQFILSSKKLLLSDSGFYLCAWSVQDNQPQHFGDGTRLSIL.